What follows describes a single TCR beta chain. The data belong to a study of technical replicates of blood from a few donors. The table came from immunoSEQ multiplex PCR; TCRdb's copy has only in-frame clones and leaves some out. The table lists 75,000 to 90,000 clones, roughly 97% of them singletons. Per the germline V gene, CDR1 is SGHAT and CDR2 is FQNNGV. The CDR3 has 17 residues. The J segment lost 0 bases and the V segment lost 5 bases, leaving 6 bases of the junction unmatched. This receptor was identified in a human donor in good health. The chain carries TRBV11-2 and TRBJ2-1; 11 nucleotides line up with TRBD2. The sample was T cells isolated from PBMCs. CDR3 in DNA: TGTGCCAGCAGCGCGGGACTAGCGGTAAGCTCCTACAATGAGCAGTTCTTC. This encodes CASSAGLAVSSYNEQFF.